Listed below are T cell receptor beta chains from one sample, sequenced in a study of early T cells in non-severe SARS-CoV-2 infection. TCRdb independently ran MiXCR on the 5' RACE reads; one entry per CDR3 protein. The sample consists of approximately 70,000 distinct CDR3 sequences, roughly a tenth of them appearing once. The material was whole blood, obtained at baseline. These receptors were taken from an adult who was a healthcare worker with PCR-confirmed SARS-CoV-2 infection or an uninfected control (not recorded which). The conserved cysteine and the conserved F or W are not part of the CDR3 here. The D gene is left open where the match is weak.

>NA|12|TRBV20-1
SAREEQTGEKLF
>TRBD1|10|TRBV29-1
STGARTDTQY
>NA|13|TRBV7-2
ASSFGGPGTDTQY
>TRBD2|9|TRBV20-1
SARGSGGAR
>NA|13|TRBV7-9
ASSYRAAGEETQY
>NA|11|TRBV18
ASSDGQNTEAF
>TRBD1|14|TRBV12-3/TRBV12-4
ASSTKKTGTNQPQH
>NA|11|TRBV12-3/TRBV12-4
ASSTGPWEKLF
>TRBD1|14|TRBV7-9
ASSLFGGQGSSPLH
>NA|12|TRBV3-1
ASSDTSGANVLT
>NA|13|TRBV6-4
ASSVVAGANQPQH
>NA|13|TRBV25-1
ASSSRDEASGEQY
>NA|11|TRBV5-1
ASSPDSYQPQH
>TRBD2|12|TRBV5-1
ASSWGLASDEQF
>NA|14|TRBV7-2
ASSFTGNVGANVLT
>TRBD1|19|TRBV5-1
ASSGTPSSPLPGQTFYEQY
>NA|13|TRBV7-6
ASSLAGPTYNEQF
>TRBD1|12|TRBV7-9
ASSLQGGLQPQH
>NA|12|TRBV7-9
ASSLMGQNTEAF
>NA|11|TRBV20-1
SATGPGADTQY
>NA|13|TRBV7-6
ASSFREGPDEKLF
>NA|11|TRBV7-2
ASSGGQNTEAF
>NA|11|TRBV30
ASRDGVVGKLF
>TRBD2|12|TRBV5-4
ASCGTSMCNEQF
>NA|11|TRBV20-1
SAGASGANVLT
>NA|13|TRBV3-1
ASGQARGIGEKLF
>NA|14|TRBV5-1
ASSLFLRENTGELF
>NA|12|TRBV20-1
SFSEITSTDTQY
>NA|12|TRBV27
ASSLGSGSYEQY
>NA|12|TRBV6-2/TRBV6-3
ASSLPTAYNEQF
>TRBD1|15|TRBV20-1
SARSRRLGTGRQPQH
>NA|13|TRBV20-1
SARIPGLPGGEQF
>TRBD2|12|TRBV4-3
ASSQDAGAYEQY
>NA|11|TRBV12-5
ASRSQNTGELF
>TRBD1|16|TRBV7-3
ASSPPMGQGAETGELF
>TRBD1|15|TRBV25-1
ASPGQGPPRSTDTQY
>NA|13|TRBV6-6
ASSYRPLTADTQY